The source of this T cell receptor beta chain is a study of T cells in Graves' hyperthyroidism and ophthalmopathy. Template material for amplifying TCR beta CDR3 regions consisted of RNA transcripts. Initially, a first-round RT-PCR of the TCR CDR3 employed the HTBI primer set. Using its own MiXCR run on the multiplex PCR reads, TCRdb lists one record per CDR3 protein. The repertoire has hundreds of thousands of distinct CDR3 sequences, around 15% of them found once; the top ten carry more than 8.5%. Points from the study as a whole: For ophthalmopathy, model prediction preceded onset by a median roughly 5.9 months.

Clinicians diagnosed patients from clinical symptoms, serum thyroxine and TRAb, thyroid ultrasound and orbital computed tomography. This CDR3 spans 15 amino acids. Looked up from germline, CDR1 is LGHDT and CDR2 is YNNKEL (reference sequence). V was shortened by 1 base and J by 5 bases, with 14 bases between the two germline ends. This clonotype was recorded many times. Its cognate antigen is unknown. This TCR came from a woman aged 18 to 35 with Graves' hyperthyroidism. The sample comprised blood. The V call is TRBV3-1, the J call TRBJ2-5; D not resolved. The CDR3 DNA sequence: TGTGCCAGCAGCCAAGCGACCATCCGGACGGAGACCCAGTACTTC. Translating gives CASSQATIRTETQYF.